This T cell receptor beta chain was observed in a study of blood T cells in healthy people across ages. Whole-study findings and limits: It was not possible, with unsorted PBMCs, to conclusively compare naive and antigen-experienced cells.

CDR3 length equals 16 residues. Germline V gene lookup returns CDR1 ENHRY and CDR2 SYGVKD. Germline trimming cut 2 bases from V and 5 bases from J; bases unmatched to any gene: 8. Turning to this clonotype: Its target is unknown.

With a J-beta primer mix and a sample-barcoded 5' primer, a second PCR ran about 7 to 12 cycles. TCRdb re-derived calls from the 5' RACE reads in MiXCR, one entry per CDR3 protein. The sample consists of 700,000 to 800,000 distinct CDR3 sequences, roughly 45% of them appearing once. Peripheral blood samples of roughly 9.9 milliliters were drawn from each donor. Sequenced sample: blood. The sequence derives from a woman in her fifties or sixties in good health. The rearrangement links TRBV10-3 to TRBJ1-5; TRBD1 agrees at 8 bases. CDR3 sequence (DNA): TGTGCCATCAGTGAGCGGGCAGGGGGCCATCATCAGCCCCAGCATTTT. This translates into CAISERAGGHHQPQHF.